The next 15 T cell receptor beta chains were all read from a single sample in a study of blood T cell repertoires in COVID-19. Profiling relied on immunoSEQ multiplex PCR, and the TCRdb table lists in-frame clones only, not all of them. Found here are 95,000 to 150,000 clones, 85% to 90% of them singletons; the top ten hold approximately 30%. Material for sequencing was peripheral blood. These receptors came from a man aged 65 to 79 with active or convalescent COVID-19.

This clone has a handful of counts. This chain uses TRBV5-6 with TRBJ1-6; the D is unclear. V was cut by 4 bases and J by 7 bases, with 15 bases left in between. Germline CDR1 and CDR2: SGHDT and YYEEEE. The CDR3 has 15 residues. CDR3: CASSRIGQFNSPLHF. The CDR3, as DNA: TGTGCCAGCAGCCGAATTGGGCAGTTCAATTCACCCCTCCACTTT.

This chain links TRBV5-1 with TRBJ2-7, with TRBD2 matching 7 bases. The length of the CDR3 is 17 residues. Per the germline V gene, CDR1 is SGHRS and CDR2 is YFSETQ. V dropped 3 bases and J dropped 0; count of bases not matched to a gene: 12. This CDR3 is CASSYSAAGVTSYEQYF. For the CDR3, the DNA is TGCGCCAGCAGCTATAGTGCGGCGGGAGTTACCTCCTACGAGCAGTACTTC.

This rearrangement joins TRBV27 to TRBJ2-3; maybe TRBD1 (6 bases). The CDR3 sequence is 17 residues long. Per the germline V gene, CDR1 is MNHEY and CDR2 is SMNVEV (reference sequence). Trimming took off 6 bases at V and 2 bases at J, with 21 bases between the two ends. CDR3 amino acids: CASSPRWQGSPTDTQYF. The DNA for the CDR3 is TGTGCCAGCAGCCCCCGGTGGCAGGGGAGCCCCACAGATACGCAGTATTTT.

The rearrangement links TRBV6-5 to TRBJ2-7; 7 nucleotides align to TRBD1. The CDR3 covers 13 residues. CDR1 and CDR2 (germline): MNHEY, SVGAGI. After removal of 7 bases from V and 1 base from J, the junction contained 4 bases not matched to a gene. Here the CDR3 DNA reads TGTGCCAGCACAAACAGGGGATCCTACGAGCAGTACTTC. As protein: CASTNRGSYEQYF.

The J gene is TRBJ1-6, the V gene TRBV27, with a possible D match to TRBD1 (6 bases). With 0 bases removed from V and 6 bases from J, the gap between germline ends came to 12 bases. This CDR3 comprises 16 residues. Germline-derived CDR1 and CDR2 are MNHEY and SMNVEV (reference sequence). CDR3 coding DNA: TGTGCCAGCAGTTTATCGGACAGCTTACTTAATTCACCCCTCCACTTT. It is translated as CASSLSDSLLNSPLHF.

The V gene is TRBV28, the J gene TRBJ1-5, with D unclear. The CDR3 has 13 amino acids. Germline V gene sequence: CDR1 MDHEN, CDR2 SYDVKM. V was cut by 6 bases and J by 7 bases, with 13 bases left in between. In DNA, the CDR3 is TGTGCCAGCAGCTTTTATACTAACCAGCCCCAGCATTTT. Translated, it gives CASSFYTNQPQHF.

J is TRBJ2-3 and V is TRBV3-1 (or the pseudogene TRBV3-2); 7 positions agree with TRBD2. The CDR3 is made up of 14 amino acids. The germline CDR1 and CDR2 sequences are LGHDT and YNNKEL (reference sequence). V shed 5 bases and J 2 bases; nucleotides not matched to a gene: 4. Here the CDR3 reads CASSAGVPTDTQYF. CDR3 DNA sequence: TGTGCCAGCAGCGCGGGAGTTCCCACAGATACGCAGTATTTT.

The chain couples TRBV19 to TRBJ2-6; possibly TRBD2 for D (5 bases). Per germline, CDR1 LNHDA and CDR2 SQIVND (reference sequence). Trimming removed 6 bases at V and 0 bases at J, with 21 bases between. The CDR3 covers 19 residues. The CDR3 sequence is CASSAPGGRASSGANVLTF. The CDR3 DNA sequence: TGTGCCAGTAGCGCCCCCGGAGGACGGGCTAGCTCTGGGGCCAACGTCCTGACTTTC.

V usage is TRBV29-1 and J usage is TRBJ2-2; TRBD1 matches at 7 bases. The CDR3 totals 18 residues. The V and J ends lost 4 bases and 3 bases, in that order; junction bases with no gene match: 17. The germline V gene has CDR1 SQVTM and CDR2 ANQGSEA. The DNA of the CDR3 is TGCAGCGTTGCCCTACGGGACAGAACGATCCTAGACACCGGGGAGCTGTTTTTT. Protein product: CSVALRDRTILDTGELFF.

The chain couples TRBV30 to TRBJ2-3; 11 bases agree with TRBD2. Germline loops: CDR1 GTSNPN, CDR2 SVGIG (reference sequence). V dropped 8 bases and J dropped 3; count of bases not matched to a gene: 7. The CDR3 contains 14 residues. CDR3 in DNA: TGTGCCGCAAGACTAGCGGGACGGACAGATACGCAGTATTTT. It yields the protein CAARLAGRTDTQYF.

The V gene is TRBV2, the J gene TRBJ2-7, with TRBD1 matching over 8 bases. Germline loops: CDR1 SNHLY, CDR2 FYNNEI. This CDR3 region has 13 residues. V shed 8 bases and J 3 bases; nucleotides not matched to a gene: 6. The chain's CDR3 is CASDGQGGYEQYF. In DNA, the CDR3 is TGTGCCAGCGATGGACAGGGAGGCTACGAGCAGTACTTC.

This rearrangement joins TRBV5-1 to TRBJ2-7; 7 bases are a match to TRBD1. Germline values: CDR1 SGHRS, CDR2 YFSETQ. The CDR3 is 16 residues long. The ends lost 0 bases at V and 1 base at J; junction bases unmatched: 7. This CDR3 is CASSLEGVDRSYEQYF. The CDR3 DNA sequence: TGCGCCAGCAGCTTGGAGGGGGTGGACAGGTCCTACGAGCAGTACTTC.

This chain connects TRBV3-1 (or the pseudogene TRBV3-2) to TRBJ2-7; D gene uncertain. V lost 3 bases to trimming and J lost 7 bases, with 13 bases between them. The V gene's germline CDR1 is LGHDT and CDR2 YNNKEL (reference sequence). This CDR3 is 13 amino acids long. CDR3 residues: CASSQRRDGEQYF. DNA of the CDR3: TGTGCCAGCAGCCAGAGACGAGACGGGGAGCAGTACTTC.

The gene calls are TRBV6-5 and TRBJ2-1; tentative D call: TRBD2 (6 bases). CDR1 is MNHEY, CDR2 SVGAGI, per germline. The CDR3 runs to 15 residues. The germline V and J ends were trimmed by 10 bases and 2 bases, with 18 bases remaining between them. CDR3 sequence: CATSIREDAYNEQFF. The CDR3 DNA follows: TGTGCCACCTCTATCAGGGAGGACGCCTACAATGAGCAGTTCTTC.

CDR3 bases: TGCGCCAGCAGCTCTTTTTTGGGGCAGACAGGGTACGAGCAGTACTTC. Translated: CASSSFLGQTGYEQYF. The chain links TRBV5-1 to TRBJ2-7; 7 bases agree with TRBD1. The CDR3 consists of 16 residues. Per germline, CDR1 SGHRS and CDR2 YFSETQ. The V and J ends lost 3 bases and 4 bases, in that order; junction bases with no gene match: 13.